The entry that follows covers one T cell receptor beta chain sequence. Its antigen remains unknown. The data derive from a study of cytomegalovirus exposure and HLA in healthy donors. The PCR used 60 Vbeta and 13 Jbeta primers. The assay was immunoSEQ multiplex PCR, and TCRdb's table has in-frame clones only and misses some. The table records 70,000 to 85,000 clones, roughly 65% of them present only once. CDR3 length equals 15 residues. From germline, CDR1 is SGHTA and CDR2 FQGTGA. Trimming at V came to 5 bases and at J to 7 bases, leaving 7 bases not matched to a gene. Study conclusions and caveats: Among TCR sequences, most were rare, though some public TCRs appeared in many donors. In an earlier analysis, productive rearrangement rates for most beta V segments clustered near 87% or 30%.

The sequence was obtained from a male donor in good health and CMV-seropositive. The sample consisted of PBMCs. The V gene is TRBV7-3, the J gene TRBJ2-1; 11 bases agree with TRBD1. The CDR3 loop reads CASSARDRGKNEQFF. For the CDR3, the DNA is TGTGCCAGCAGCGCCCGGGACAGGGGGAAAAATGAGCAGTTCTTC.